This entry describes one T cell receptor (beta chain). Its antigen is still unknown. Qualities for individual bases were not recorded, and no much larger clone is one base off. The record originates from a study of T cell changes during pregnancy in multiple sclerosis (dated by TCRdb to between 2018 and 2021). Background for the entire study: The study looked at changes in the T cell repertoire across pregnancy in women with multiple sclerosis.

The library was obtained by the immunoSEQ multiplex PCR assay. TCRdb stores this immuneACCESS table with in-frame sequences only. Part of the clones is absent; in the studies checked, under half of the shortfall reflects unresolved V genes, and no reason is known for the rest. For this sample there are about 31,000 clones; approximately 86% appear just once. The ten most abundant clones make up 9.7% of the sample. V loses 0 bases at its end and J loses 8 bases; junction bases beyond the gene matches: 15. The germline V gene gives CDR1 as SGHTA and CDR2 as FQGTGA. The CDR3 contains 18 residues, cysteine and phenylalanine counted. Only the CDR3 region is kept as DNA, spanning 54 bases read in frame from base 1.

The sequenced sample was CD8+ T cells from peripheral blood mononuclear cells, obtained in the first trimester of pregnancy. Recombination connected TRBV7-3 to TRBJ1-2, and TRBD1 matches 10 of the central bases. This TCR was sampled from a female donor with multiple sclerosis, enrolled in a pregnancy study. The CDR3 region: CASSLTYRERGQGRGYTF. The DNA reads TGTGCCAGCAGCTTAACATATCGGGAGAGGGGACAGGGGAGGGGCTACACCTTC.